A selection of T cell receptor beta chains follows, all from one sample in a study of blood T cell repertoires in COVID-19. TCRdb's table, derived via immunoSEQ multiplex PCR, lists solely in-frame clones and lacks some. Of 100,000 to 110,000 clones in the sample, roughly 80% are singletons; the top ten hold 9% to 13%. The material sequenced was peripheral blood. All receptors come from a woman between 65 and 79 years old with acute or convalescent COVID-19. Each CDR3 is given with its conserved first and last residue. The D gene is left open where the match is weak. A row's size may be missing; if present it is once, few, many or a size class.

D,J,V,size,CDR3,DNA
TRBD1,TRBJ2-5,TRBV7-7,NA,CASSPGQGQETQYF,TGTGCCAGCAGCCCCGGACAGGGGCAAGAGACCCAGTACTTC
NA,TRBJ2-1,TRBV6-5,NA,CASSAGLGTNNEQFF,TGTGCCAGCAGCGCGGGACTCGGAACAAACAATGAGCAGTTCTTC
TRBD1,TRBJ1-1,TRBV18,NA,CASSPQEGASTEAFF,TGTGCCAGCTCACCTCAGGAGGGGGCCAGCACTGAAGCTTTCTTT
TRBD1,TRBJ1-1,TRBV5-1,NA,CASRRTGDMNTEAFF,TGCGCCAGCAGACGGACAGGGGACATGAACACTGAAGCTTTCTTT
TRBD1,TRBJ1-2,TRBV10-3,NA,CAITSTGGDYGYTF,TGTGCCATCACCTCGACAGGGGGGGACTATGGCTACACCTTC
NA,TRBJ1-5,TRBV19,NA,CASSRDKNQPQHF,TGTGCCAGTAGCCGGGACAAAAATCAGCCCCAGCATTTT
TRBD1,TRBJ2-6,TRBV6-1,NA,CASSGPGTGLSGANVLTF,TGTGCCAGCAGTGGTCCCGGGACAGGGCTCTCTGGGGCCAACGTCCTGACTTTC
NA,TRBJ1-1,TRBV5-1,NA,CASSLDRNTEAFF,TGCGCCAGCAGCTTGGACAGGAACACTGAAGCTTTCTTT
NA,TRBJ2-3,TRBV3-1/TRBV3-2,NA,CASSPSGLRTDTQYF,TGTGCCAGCAGCCCATCCGGACTCCGCACAGATACGCAGTATTTT
NA,TRBJ1-5,TRBV7-2,NA,CASSLDGDSNQPQHF,TGTGCCAGCAGCTTAGATGGAGATAGCAATCAGCCCCAGCATTTT
TRBD1,TRBJ1-2,TRBV7-3,few,CASSPGGQGAPNYGYTF,TGTGCCAGCAGCCCTGGGGGACAGGGGGCTCCAAACTATGGCTACACCTTC
NA,TRBJ1-5,TRBV19,NA,CASSIGWREYQPQHF,TGTGCCAGTAGTATCGGTTGGCGGGAATATCAGCCCCAGCATTTT
TRBD2,TRBJ2-3,TRBV4-1,NA,CASSQEFTSGGLLGDTQYF,TGCGCCAGCAGCCAAGAATTTACTAGCGGGGGGTTACTCGGAGATACGCAGTATTTT
NA,TRBJ2-5,TRBV6-5,NA,CASGSDNGPQETQYF,TGTGCCAGCGGATCAGACAATGGGCCCCAAGAGACCCAGTACTTC
TRBD1,TRBJ2-1,TRBV24-1,NA,CATSVSGNDRAKQFF,TGTGCCACCAGTGTCAGTGGGAACGACAGGGCGAAGCAGTTCTTC
NA,TRBJ1-4,TRBV6-2/TRBV6-3,NA,CASSSSGGANEKLFF,TGTGCCAGCAGTTCCTCCGGGGGAGCTAATGAAAAACTGTTTTTT
NA,TRBJ1-3,TRBV29-1,NA,CLRVRLPSGNTIYF,TGCCTTCGAGTAAGACTGCCCTCTGGAAACACCATATATTTT
TRBD1,TRBJ2-7,TRBV30,NA,CAWRRDRAEQYF,TGTGCCTGGAGGCGGGACAGGGCTGAACAGTACTTC
NA,TRBJ1-5,TRBV28,NA,CASRRRGELQPQHF,TGTGCCAGCCGAAGGAGAGGTGAGCTACAGCCCCAGCATTTT
TRBD1,TRBJ2-2,TRBV6-5,NA,CASTMETGRAGELFF,TGTGCCAGCACCATGGAGACAGGGAGAGCCGGGGAGCTGTTTTTT
NA,TRBJ2-2,TRBV10-2,once,CASAVQGMAGELFF,TGCGCCTCAGCAGTGCAGGGAATGGCCGGGGAGCTGTTTTTT
TRBD2,TRBJ2-3,TRBV4-3,NA,CASSQDYPSSLAGGPSTDTQYF,TGCGCCAGCAGCCAAGACTACCCTTCTTCTCTAGCGGGGGGGCCTAGCACAGATACGCAGTATTTT
TRBD1,TRBJ1-1,TRBV4-1,NA,CASSHAPGQGAKNTEAFF,TGCGCCAGCAGCCATGCCCCGGGACAGGGGGCAAAGAACACTGAAGCTTTCTTT
TRBD1,TRBJ1-2,TRBV10-3,NA,CATRDRGFYGYTF,TGTGCCACCCGTGACAGGGGATTCTATGGCTACACCTTC
NA,TRBJ2-1,TRBV29-1,few,CSVRTGSRDSEQFF,TGCAGCGTTCGCACAGGGTCGCGAGACAGTGAGCAGTTCTTC
TRBD1,TRBJ2-5,TRBV11-2,NA,CASSLGQGTGVTQYF,TGTGCCAGCAGCCTGGGGCAGGGGACAGGGGTCACCCAGTACTTC
TRBD2,TRBJ2-3,TRBV6-2/TRBV6-3,NA,CASSYPPRGGSTDTQYF,TGTGCCAGCAGTTACCCCCCCCGGGGGGGCAGCACAGATACGCAGTATTTT
NA,TRBJ1-2,TRBV4-1,NA,CASSTGNYGYTF,TGCGCCAGCAGTACAGGAAACTATGGCTACACCTTC
TRBD1,TRBJ1-1,TRBV5-1,NA,CASSLTLAGGKSEAFF,TGCGCCAGCAGCTTGACTCTGGCAGGGGGGAAATCTGAAGCTTTCTTT
TRBD1,TRBJ1-4,TRBV7-2,NA,CASSTQGAPNEKLFF,TGTGCCAGCAGCACCCAGGGGGCGCCTAATGAAAAACTGTTTTTT
TRBD1,TRBJ2-1,TRBV6-5,NA,CASRNHQGALGEQFF,TGTGCCAGTCGAAACCACCAGGGGGCGCTTGGAGAGCAGTTCTTC
NA,TRBJ1-5,TRBV14,once,CASSQVLGPMPNQPQHF,TGTGCCAGCAGCCAAGTTTTGGGCCCCATGCCGAATCAGCCCCAGCATTTT
NA,TRBJ1-2,TRBV7-2,NA,CASKGPRGLNYGYTF,TGTGCCAGCAAGGGCCCCCGGGGGTTAAACTATGGCTACACCTTC
TRBD1,TRBJ2-7,TRBV27,NA,CASSFLRTGASYEQYF,TGTGCCAGCAGTTTCCTCCGGACAGGGGCTTCCTACGAGCAGTACTTC
NA,TRBJ2-7,TRBV15,NA,CATSRDRGTNEQYF,TGTGCCACCAGCAGAGATCGGGGGACCAACGAGCAGTACTTC
NA,TRBJ2-3,TRBV7-2,once,CASSLLGGNTDTQYF,TGTGCCAGCAGCTTATTGGGGGGTAACACAGATACGCAGTATTTT
NA,TRBJ1-5,TRBV5-6,NA,CASSLALGAVQPQHF,TGTGCCAGCAGCTTGGCCCTGGGGGCGGTTCAGCCCCAGCATTTT
NA,TRBJ2-3,TRBV7-2,NA,CASSLGLTDTQYF,TGTGCCAGCAGCTTAGGACTCACAGATACGCAGTATTTT
TRBD2,TRBJ2-1,TRBV6-6,NA,CASRTTGAGHNEQFF,TGTGCCAGCAGGACCACTGGAGCGGGGCACAATGAGCAGTTCTTC
TRBD1,TRBJ1-2,TRBV6-5,NA,CASRTGANYGYTF,TGTGCCAGCAGGACAGGGGCCAACTATGGCTACACCTTC
NA,TRBJ1-2,TRBV2,NA,CASSVALDGYTF,TGTGCCAGCAGTGTGGCTCTGGATGGCTACACCTTC
NA,TRBJ1-1,TRBV19,NA,CASSAWLGLQAFF,TGTGCCAGTAGTGCCTGGTTGGGCCTCCAGGCTTTCTTT
NA,TRBJ1-2,TRBV6-5,NA,CASRDTNYGYTF,TGTGCCAGCAGGGACACTAACTATGGCTACACCTTC
TRBD1,TRBJ1-2,TRBV13,NA,CASSSRDSNYGYTF,TGTGCCAGCAGCTCAAGGGACAGTAACTATGGCTACACCTTC
TRBD2,TRBJ2-4,TRBV30,NA,CAWRRGDRDKNIQYF,TGTGCCTGGAGACGGGGGGATCGGGACAAAAACATTCAGTACTTC
NA,TRBJ2-5,TRBV30,NA,CAWSVRGRGGSETQYF,TGTGCCTGGAGTGTACGGGGCAGGGGTGGGAGCGAGACCCAGTACTTC
NA,TRBJ1-2,TRBV9,once,CASSALAGYTF,TGTGCCAGCAGCGCCCTAGCTGGCTACACCTTC
NA,TRBJ1-3,TRBV29-1,NA,CSARSGSGSSGNTIYF,TGCAGCGCACGATCGGGATCGGGTTCCTCTGGAAACACCATATATTTT
NA,TRBJ2-5,TRBV6-6,once,CASSPTPPEQETQYF,TGTGCCAGCAGTCCCACGCCCCCGGAGCAAGAGACCCAGTACTTC
NA,TRBJ1-2,TRBV6-5,NA,CASSNRQDPNYGYTF,TGTGCCAGCAGTAATCGACAGGATCCTAACTATGGCTACACCTTC
NA,TRBJ2-5,TRBV25-1,NA,CASSAWGGIETQYF,TGTGCCAGCAGTGCGTGGGGCGGGATAGAGACCCAGTACTTC